This TCR beta chain comes out of a study of blood T cell repertoires in COVID-19. This clone has just a few counts. Germline CDR1 reads LGHDT; CDR2 reads YNNKEL (reference sequence). The J segment lost 4 bases and the V segment lost 6 bases, leaving 5 bases of the junction unmatched. The CDR3 has 15 amino acids. Authors' processing steps: Estimation of nucleated cell counts relied on the amplification of reference gene primers. Produced via immunoSEQ multiplex PCR; TCRdb's table is partial and in-frame only. From that table come the V and J calls and clone size; the DNA was used to work out D and trimming. The sample shows approximately 480,000 clones, approximately 89% of them seen only once.

This TCR came from a man younger than 35 with COVID-19, enrolled during active disease. The rearrangement joins TRBV3-1 (or the pseudogene TRBV3-2) to TRBJ2-1, with 11 bases aligning to TRBD2. Source material: peripheral blood. This CDR3 is CASRLGTSGYNEQFF. The CDR3 bases are TGTGCCAGCAGGTTGGGGACTAGCGGTTACAATGAGCAGTTCTTC.